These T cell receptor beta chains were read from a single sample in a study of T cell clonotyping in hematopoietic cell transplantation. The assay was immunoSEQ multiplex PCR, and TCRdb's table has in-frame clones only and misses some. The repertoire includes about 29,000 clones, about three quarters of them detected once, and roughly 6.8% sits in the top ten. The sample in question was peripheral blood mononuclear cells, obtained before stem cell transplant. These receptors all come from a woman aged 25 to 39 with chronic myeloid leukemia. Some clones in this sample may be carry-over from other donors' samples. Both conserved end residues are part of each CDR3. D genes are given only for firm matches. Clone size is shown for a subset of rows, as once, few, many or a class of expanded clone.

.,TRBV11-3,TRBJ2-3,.,CASSFRGVTQYF,TGTGCCAGCAGCTTCAGGGGAGTTACGCAGTATTTT
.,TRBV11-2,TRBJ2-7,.,CASSLVSAYEQYF,TGTGCCAGCAGCTTAGTTTCTGCCTACGAGCAGTACTTC
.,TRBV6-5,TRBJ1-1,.,CASSYSSVGNTEAFF,TGTGCCAGCAGTTACTCGTCAGTTGGGAACACTGAAGCTTTCTTT
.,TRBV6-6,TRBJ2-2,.,CASIPPNTGELFF,TGTGCCAGCATCCCCCCAAACACCGGGGAGCTGTTTTTT
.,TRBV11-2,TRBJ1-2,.,CASSPAGYGYTF,TGTGCCAGCAGCCCGGCGGGCTATGGCTACACCTTC
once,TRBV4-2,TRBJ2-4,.,CASSQEVTGGWLAKNIQYF,TGTGCCAGCAGCCAAGAGGTGACGGGCGGATGGCTAGCCAAAAACATTCAGTACTTC
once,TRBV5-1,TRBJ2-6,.,CASGWGAGANVLTF,TGCGCCAGCGGTTGGGGGGCTGGGGCCAACGTCCTGACTTTC
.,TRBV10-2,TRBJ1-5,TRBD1,CASSELSQGGVIGNQPQHF,TGCGCCAGCAGTGAGTTATCACAGGGGGGAGTAATTGGAAATCAGCCCCAGCATTTT
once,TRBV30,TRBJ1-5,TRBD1,CAWRTGVSQPQHF,TGTGCCTGGAGGACAGGGGTCTCTCAGCCCCAGCATTTT
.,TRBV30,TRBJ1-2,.,CAYDEGGASGYTF,TGTGCCTACGATGAGGGGGGGGCGAGTGGCTACACCTTC
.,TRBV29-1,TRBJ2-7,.,CSVDRGVNEQYF,TGCAGCGTTGACAGGGGGGTGAACGAGCAGTACTTC
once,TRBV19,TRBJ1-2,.,CASSIRTATNYGYTF,TGTGCCAGTAGTATCCGGACAGCTACAAACTATGGCTACACCTTC
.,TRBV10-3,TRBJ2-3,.,CAISGQEGADTQYF,TGTGCCATCAGTGGTCAGGAGGGTGCAGATACGCAGTATTTT
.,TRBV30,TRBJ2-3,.,CAWSVKGFTDTQYF,TGTGCCTGGAGTGTAAAAGGATTCACAGATACGCAGTATTTT
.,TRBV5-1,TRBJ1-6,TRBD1,CASSPGQGGSPLHF,TGCGCCAGCAGCCCTGGACAGGGAGGCTCACCCCTCCACTTT
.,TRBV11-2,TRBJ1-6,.,CASSPQGGASPLHF,TGTGCCAGCAGCCCCCAAGGGGGGGCCTCACCCCTCCACTTT
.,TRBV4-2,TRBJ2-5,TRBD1,CASSQAKGGQGFKETQYF,TGTGCCAGCAGCCAAGCTAAAGGGGGACAGGGATTCAAAGAGACCCAGTACTTC
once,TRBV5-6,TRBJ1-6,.,CATSNRALLGSPLHF,TGTGCCACCTCAAACAGGGCGCTTTTGGGTTCACCCCTCCACTTT
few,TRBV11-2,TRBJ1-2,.,CASSSKAPYGYTF,TGTGCCAGCAGCTCAAAAGCCCCCTATGGCTACACCTTC
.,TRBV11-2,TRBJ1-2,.,CASSLVGYTF,TGTGCCAGCAGCTTAGTTGGCTACACCTTC
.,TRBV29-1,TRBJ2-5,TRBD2,CSVEQTSGETQYF,TGCAGCGTTGAACAGACTAGCGGGGAGACCCAGTACTTC
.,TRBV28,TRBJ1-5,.,CASSFVRRGNQPQHF,TGTGCCAGCAGTTTTGTCCGTAGGGGCAATCAGCCCCAGCATTTT
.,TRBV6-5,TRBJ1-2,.,CASSYREGYGYTF,TGTGCCAGCAGTTACAGGGAGGGCTATGGCTACACCTTC
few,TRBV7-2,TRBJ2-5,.,CASSLGENSYF,TGTGCCAGCAGCTTAGGGGAAAATTCGTACTTC
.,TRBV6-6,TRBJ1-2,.,CASSGTDYGYTF,TGTGCCAGCAGTGGGACGGACTATGGCTACACCTTC
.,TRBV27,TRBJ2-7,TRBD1,CASSLMTGNYEQYF,TGTGCCAGCAGTTTAATGACAGGGAACTACGAGCAGTACTTC
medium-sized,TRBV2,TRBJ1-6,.,CASRFVRGGNSPLHF,TGTGCCAGCAGGTTCGTCAGGGGAGGTAATTCACCCCTCCACTTT
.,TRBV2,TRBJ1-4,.,CASSALRSAEKLFF,TGTGCCAGCAGTGCACTCAGGAGCGCTGAAAAACTGTTTTTT
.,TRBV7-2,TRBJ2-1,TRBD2,CARPEREPYNEQFF,TGTGCCAGACCAGAGCGGGAACCCTACAATGAGCAGTTCTTC
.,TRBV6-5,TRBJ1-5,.,CASSDGLVRRQHF,TGTGCCAGCAGCGACGGGTTAGTTCGGCGCCAGCATTTT
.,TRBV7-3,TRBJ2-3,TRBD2,CASSVSGGVGDTQYF,TGTGCCAGCAGCGTTAGCGGGGGGGTTGGAGATACGCAGTATTTT
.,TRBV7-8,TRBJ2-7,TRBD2,CASSLGSAGKPYEQYF,TGTGCCAGCAGCTTAGGATCAGCGGGGAAGCCCTACGAGCAGTACTTC
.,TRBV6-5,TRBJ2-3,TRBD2,CASSYHTSGGRDTQYF,TGTGCCAGCAGTTATCATACTAGCGGGGGAAGGGATACGCAGTATTTT
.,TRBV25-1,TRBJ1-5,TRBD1,CARQPTGQPTDNQPQHF,TGTGCCAGACAACCAACGGGACAGCCGACGGACAATCAGCCCCAGCATTTT
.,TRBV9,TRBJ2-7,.,CASSPRLVALHEQYF,TGTGCCAGCAGCCCCCGACTAGTGGCTCTCCACGAGCAGTACTTC
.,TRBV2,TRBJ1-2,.,CASSVIRTDNGYTF,TGTGCCAGCAGTGTAATCAGGACAGATAATGGCTACACCTTC
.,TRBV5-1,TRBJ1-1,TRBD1,CASSLDTGANTEAFF,TGCGCCAGCAGCTTGGATACAGGGGCGAACACTGAAGCTTTCTTT
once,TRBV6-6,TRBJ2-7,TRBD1,CASSYTPGQRSYEQYF,TGTGCCAGCAGTTACACGCCGGGACAGCGGTCCTACGAGCAGTACTTC
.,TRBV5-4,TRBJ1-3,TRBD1,CASSSGSGTGGSGNTIYF,TGTGCCAGCAGCTCTGGTAGTGGGACAGGGGGCTCTGGAAACACCATATATTTT
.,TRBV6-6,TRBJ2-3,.,CASRRGTDTQYF,TGTGCCAGCAGGCGGGGCACAGATACGCAGTATTTT